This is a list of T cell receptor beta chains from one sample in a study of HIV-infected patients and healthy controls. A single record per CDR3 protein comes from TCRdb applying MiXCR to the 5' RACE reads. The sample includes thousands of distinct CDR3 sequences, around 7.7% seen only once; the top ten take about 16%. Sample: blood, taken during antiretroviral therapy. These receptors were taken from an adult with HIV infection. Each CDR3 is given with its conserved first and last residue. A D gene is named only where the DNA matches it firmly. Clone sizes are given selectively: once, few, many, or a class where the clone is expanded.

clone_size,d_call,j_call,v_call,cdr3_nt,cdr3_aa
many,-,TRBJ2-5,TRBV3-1,TGTGCCAGCAGCCACCCTGAGACGGTACTCCAAGAGACCCAGTACTTC,CASSHPETVLQETQYF
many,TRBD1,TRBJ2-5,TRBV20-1,TGCAGTGCTAGCCCCTTCCTCGGGACAGATCAAGAGACCCAGTACTTC,CSASPFLGTDQETQYF
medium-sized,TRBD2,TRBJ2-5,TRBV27,TGTGCCAGCAGTCTTGGACTAGCGGGGGGGCCAGAGACCCAGTACTTC,CASSLGLAGGPETQYF
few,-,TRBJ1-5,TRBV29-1,TGCAGCGTTGCAAATGCAGGGGCAAATCAGCCCCAGCATTTT,CSVANAGANQPQHF
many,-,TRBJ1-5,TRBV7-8,TGTGCCAGCAGCTTACAATATGGGGGCGGGCAGCCCCAGCATTTT,CASSLQYGGGQPQHF
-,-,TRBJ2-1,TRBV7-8,TGTGCCAGCAGCTCCCGCGGGGTGCGGGAGACAGGAGCTGAGCAGTTCTTC,CASSSRGVRETGAEQFF
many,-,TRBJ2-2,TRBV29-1,TGCAGCGTTGTAGGGGGTAACACCGGGGAGCTGTTTTTT,CSVVGGNTGELFF
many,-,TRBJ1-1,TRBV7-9,TGTGCCAGCAGCTCCCTGGTGGAGTACACTGAAGCTTTCTTT,CASSSLVEYTEAFF
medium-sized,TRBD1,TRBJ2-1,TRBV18,TGTGCCAGCTCACCAGCCCGGGACAGCCCATTTGGGCAGTTCTTC,CASSPARDSPFGQFF
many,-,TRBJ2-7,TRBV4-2,TGTGCCAGCAGCCAAGAACCCATGTACGAGCAGTACTTC,CASSQEPMYEQYF
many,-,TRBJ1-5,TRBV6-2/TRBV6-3,TGTGCCAGCAGAGGCGAGGGAGGTAGCAATCAGCCCCAGCATTTT,CASRGEGGSNQPQHF
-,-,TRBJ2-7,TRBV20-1,TGCAGTGCTAGAGTTCATCGAGCGGACGTCTACGAGCAGTACTTC,CSARVHRADVYEQYF
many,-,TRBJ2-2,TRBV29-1,TGCAGCGTTGCGCTCCAAAACACCGGGGAGCTGTTTTTT,CSVALQNTGELFF
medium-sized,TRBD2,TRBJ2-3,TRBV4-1,TGCGCCAGCAGCCAAGATAGGGGACTAGGATTAAAGTATTTT,CASSQDRGLGLKYF
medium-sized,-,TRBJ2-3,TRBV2,TGTGCCAGCAGTGAGGGGACCACTAGCACAGATACGCAGTATTTT,CASSEGTTSTDTQYF